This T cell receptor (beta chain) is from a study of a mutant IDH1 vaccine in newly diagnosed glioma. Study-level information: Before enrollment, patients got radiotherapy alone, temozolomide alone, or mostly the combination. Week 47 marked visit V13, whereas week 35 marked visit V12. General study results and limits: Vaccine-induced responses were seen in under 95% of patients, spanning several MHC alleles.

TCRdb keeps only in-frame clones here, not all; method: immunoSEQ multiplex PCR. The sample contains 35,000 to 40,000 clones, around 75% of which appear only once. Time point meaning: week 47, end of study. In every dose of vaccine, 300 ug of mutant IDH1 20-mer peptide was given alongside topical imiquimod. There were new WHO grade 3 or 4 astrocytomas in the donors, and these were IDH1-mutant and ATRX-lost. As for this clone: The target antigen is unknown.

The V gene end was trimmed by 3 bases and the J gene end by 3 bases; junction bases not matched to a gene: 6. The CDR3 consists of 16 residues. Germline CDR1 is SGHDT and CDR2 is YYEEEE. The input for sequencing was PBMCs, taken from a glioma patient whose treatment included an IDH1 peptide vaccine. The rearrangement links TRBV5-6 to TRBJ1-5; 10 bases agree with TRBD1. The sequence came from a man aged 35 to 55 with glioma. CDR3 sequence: CASSSGTGEPNQPQHF. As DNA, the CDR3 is TGTGCCAGCAGCTCTGGGACAGGGGAGCCCAATCAGCCCCAGCATTTT.